Listed here are 23 T cell receptor beta chains from one sample, sequenced in a study of cytomegalovirus exposure and HLA in healthy donors. The PCR contained 60 Vbeta and 13 Jbeta primers. The protocol was immunoSEQ multiplex PCR, while the TCRdb copy is restricted to in-frame clones and leaves out a portion. The data hold approximately 100,000 clones, with about 75% observed a single time. What was sequenced was PBMCs. The receptors were sampled from a male donor in good health and CMV-seropositive.

The chain is built from TRBV18 and TRBJ1-6; 7 bases line up with TRBD1. The CDR3 contains 14 residues. V trimming: 3 bases; J trimming: 13 bases; junction bases outside the gene matches: 9. Germline V CDR1 and CDR2: KGHSH, LQKENI. CDR3 in DNA: TGTGCCAGCTCACCTACAGGGGCCCGGAATCCCCTCCACTTT. As protein: CASSPTGARNPLHF.

This clone appeared a single time. The chain recombines TRBV5-1 with TRBJ1-6, with 7 bases identical to TRBD1. Germline loops: CDR1 SGHRS, CDR2 YFSETQ. The CDR3 is 16 residues long. Trimming cost V 0 bases and J 6 bases; bases outside gene matches: 6. The CDR3 region is CASSLAGGTANSPLHF. CDR3 nucleotides: TGCGCCAGCAGCTTGGCGGGTGGGACAGCTAATTCACCCCTCCACTTT.

In this sample, this clone turned up once. This sequence joins TRBV2 and TRBJ1-2; maybe TRBD1 (6 bases). The CDR3 loop spans 15 amino acids. The V gene's germline CDR1 is SNHLY and CDR2 FYNNEI. The V and J ends lost 1 base and 8 bases respectively, with 17 bases between them. The CDR3, as DNA: TGTGCCAGCAGTGAAGTCAGGGGAGTGGCTGGCGGCTACACCTTC. This sequence encodes CASSEVRGVAGGYTF.

This sequence joins TRBV25-1 and TRBJ2-3; 7 positions match TRBD1. The length of the CDR3 is 15 residues. With V trimmed by 4 bases and J by 1 base, 5 bases remained unmatched. Germline values: CDR1 MGHDK, CDR2 SYGVNS. The CDR3 nucleotides are TGTGCCAGCAGTGTGGACAGGAAGGGCACAGATACGCAGTATTTT. Translated: CASSVDRKGTDTQYF.

Written as DNA, the CDR3 is TGTGCCAGCAGTAAAGGACTAGCGACCGGGGAGCTGTTTTTT. Translation: CASSKGLATGELFF. V is TRBV27 and J is TRBJ2-2, with 9 bases fitting TRBD2. In germline, CDR1 is MNHEY, CDR2 SMNVEV (reference sequence). V lost 5 bases to trimming and J lost 5 bases; unmatched junction nucleotides: 3. CDR3 length: 14 amino acids.

The chain has TRBV7-2 and TRBJ2-3; 8 bases are a match to TRBD2. Germline V gives CDR1 SGHTA, CDR2 FQGNSA. The CDR3 extends over 16 amino acids. Losses at the gene ends were 5 bases for V and 0 bases for J; bases not matched to a gene: 7. The CDR3 DNA reads as TGTGCCAGCAGCCCCCTCCGGGGGGGGAGCACAGATACGCAGTATTTT. The encoded protein is CASSPLRGGSTDTQYF.

The chain combines TRBV21-1 with TRBJ2-5; the table's TRBD2 call for D was not verified on the DNA. TRBV21-1 corresponds to a pseudogene. The CDR3 extends over 21 amino acids. CDR3 amino acids: CASSKNNLAGAVSGGKETQYF. Written as DNA, the CDR3 is TGTGCCAGCAGCAAAAACAATCTAGCTGGGGCCGTCTCGGGAGGGAAAGAGACCCAGTACTTC.

This clone was recorded once. The CDR3 here is CASSLNSLRNYGYTF. The CDR3 DNA is TGTGCCAGCAGCTTGAACAGTTTGCGAAACTATGGCTACACCTTC. The chain is built from TRBV7-8 and TRBJ1-2; no definite D call. This CDR3 is 15 amino acids long. Germline assignment: CDR1 SGHVS and CDR2 FQNEAQ. The germline V and J ends were trimmed by 3 bases and 2 bases, with 13 bases remaining between them.

V gene TRBV6-5 combines with J gene TRBJ2-4, with 7 bases aligning to TRBD1. CDR1 and CDR2 from the germline V gene are MNHEY and SVGAGI. This CDR3 comprises 14 residues. Unmatched junction bases numbered 7, after V lost 9 bases and J lost 2 bases. CDR3 amino acids: CARGPGGPKNIQYF. The CDR3, as DNA: TGTGCCAGGGGTCCAGGGGGACCCAAAAACATTCAGTACTTC.

The chain links TRBV5-4 to TRBJ2-4; perhaps TRBD2 as D (5 bases). Looked up from germline, CDR1 is SGHNT and CDR2 is YYREEE (reference sequence). This CDR3 comprises 14 residues. V was trimmed by 1 base and J by 1 base, leaving 6 bases between them. The CDR3 bases are TGTGCCAGCAGCTTGAGGGAGGCCAAAAACATTCAGTACTTC. It translates to CASSLREAKNIQYF.

The V and J genes are TRBV10-3 and TRBJ1-2; no clear D. Germline lookup yields CDR1 ENHRY and CDR2 SYGVKD. The CDR3 sequence is 11 residues long. Trimming stripped 3 bases from V and 14 bases from J, with 13 bases between. CDR3 amino acids: CAISDREDRTF. CDR3 in DNA: TGTGCCATCAGTGACCGGGAGGATCGGACCTTC.

The chain carries TRBV5-1 and TRBJ1-4, with 7 bases fitting TRBD1. V shed 7 bases and J 7 bases; nucleotides not matched to a gene: 10. CDR1 is SGHRS, CDR2 YFSETQ, per germline. This CDR3 region has 14 residues. The CDR3 sequence is CASAIQGIGEKLFF. In DNA form, the CDR3 reads TGCGCCAGCGCGATACAGGGGATCGGTGAAAAACTGTTTTTT.

This clone has a single count. This chain joins TRBV7-9 and TRBJ1-2; TRBD1 matches 7 bases. There are 15 residues in the CDR3. Germline-derived CDR1 and CDR2 are SEHNR and FQNEAQ (reference sequence). V was clipped by 4 bases and J by 5 bases; unmatched bases: 10. The CDR3 sequence is CASSSWGQTVYGYTF. The CDR3 DNA follows: TGTGCCAGCAGCTCTTGGGGACAGACAGTTTATGGCTACACCTTC.

V and J are TRBV30 and TRBJ2-1; 7 bases are a match to TRBD1. J was trimmed by 10 bases and V by 2 bases; bases with no gene match: 2. The CDR3 extends over 11 amino acids. Germline values: CDR1 GTSNPN, CDR2 SVGIG (reference sequence). CDR3: CAWSLGGEQFF. As DNA, the CDR3 is TGTGCCTGGAGTTTAGGGGGCGAGCAGTTCTTC.

This clone was found once. The chain has TRBV30 and TRBJ2-7, with a possible D match to TRBD1 (5 bases). V dropped 2 bases and J dropped 5 bases, with 19 bases sitting between them. Germline V gene lookup returns CDR1 GTSNPN and CDR2 SVGIG (reference sequence). The CDR3 has 15 residues. This CDR3 reads CAWSRTQGSDNEQYF. The CDR3 DNA reads TGTGCCTGGAGTCGAACTCAGGGTTCGGATAACGAGCAGTACTTC.

V is TRBV7-3 and J is TRBJ2-1; 7 nucleotides line up with TRBD2. CDR3 length: 15 residues. In germline, CDR1 is SGHTA, CDR2 FQGTGA. J lost 6 bases, V lost 1 base, and 6 bases had no gene match. The CDR3 loop reads CASSLMLGRSNEQFF. DNA of the CDR3: TGTGCCAGCAGCTTAATGCTCGGGAGGAGCAATGAGCAGTTCTTC.

This clone occurred a few times. The V call is TRBV19, the J call TRBJ2-1, with TRBD2 matching over 9 bases. CDR1 is LNHDA and CDR2 is SQIVND in the germline V gene (reference sequence). Trimming took 3 bases from V and 5 from J; bases not matched to a gene: 5. The CDR3 extends over 15 amino acids. CDR3 sequence: CASSIPGLAHNEQFF. CDR3 DNA sequence: TGTGCCAGTAGTATTCCGGGACTAGCCCACAATGAGCAGTTCTTC.

This clone occurred a few times. V is TRBV6-5 and J is TRBJ1-1; 8 bases line up with TRBD1. Germline CDR1 and CDR2: MNHEY and SVGAGI. The trim removed 0 bases at V and 8 bases at J, leaving 2 bases unmatched. The length of the CDR3 is 13 residues. For the CDR3, the DNA is TGTGCCAGCAGTTACTCGAGGGACAGGGAAGCTTTCTTT. Translated, it gives CASSYSRDREAFF.

This clone turned up a few times. V usage is TRBV11-2 and J usage is TRBJ2-4, with D possibly being TRBD2 (5 bases). Germline CDR1 is SGHAT and CDR2 is FQNNGV. This CDR3 has 13 residues. The ends were cut back, 8 bases at V and 0 bases at J, with 8 bases in the middle. The CDR3 loop reads CASVGLAKNIQYF. The DNA of the CDR3 is TGTGCCAGCGTCGGACTAGCCAAAAACATTCAGTACTTC.

The genes are TRBV6-4 and TRBJ2-5, with 7 bases lining up with TRBD2. The V gene end was trimmed by 5 bases and the J gene end by 0 bases; junction bases not matched to a gene: 3. Germline V gene sequence: CDR1 MRHNA, CDR2 SNTAGT. This CDR3 spans 14 amino acids. The CDR3 is CASSPAGDQETQYF. The CDR3 nucleotides are TGTGCCAGCAGTCCTGCGGGGGACCAAGAGACCCAGTACTTC.

This clone was observed a few times. The chain employs TRBV11-3 and TRBJ2-1; the match to TRBD1 covers 11 bases. The V gene end was trimmed by 5 bases and the J gene end by 7 bases; junction bases not matched to a gene: 4. This CDR3 spans 14 amino acids. Germline V lookup: CDR1 SGHNT, CDR2 YENEEA. The CDR3 DNA sequence: TGTGCCAGCAGCCCCGGGACAGGGGGAAATGAGCAGTTCTTC. Protein product: CASSPGTGGNEQFF.

The genes are TRBV6-5 and TRBJ1-2; TRBD1 aligns across 9 bases. V lost 1 base to trimming and J lost 8 bases; unmatched junction nucleotides: 2. Germline lookup yields CDR1 MNHEY and CDR2 SVGAGI. This CDR3 has 13 residues. For the CDR3, the DNA is TGTGCCAGCAGTTACTGGGACAGGGTGGGCTACACCTTC. Protein product: CASSYWDRVGYTF.

The CDR3 coding sequence is TGTGCCAGCAGCTCGGGACTAGCGGGGGGCGGGGAGCAGTTCTTC. Translation: CASSSGLAGGGEQFF. The V gene is TRBV5-6, the J gene TRBJ2-1, with TRBD2 matching 15 bases. Unmatched junction bases numbered 5, after V lost 3 bases and J lost 10 bases. The germline gives CDR1 SGHDT, CDR2 YYEEEE. The CDR3 has 15 amino acids.